This TCR beta chain was identified during a study of a mutant IDH1 vaccine in newly diagnosed glioma. Looking at the study overall: Pretreatment consisted of radiotherapy, temozolomide, or both, with most receiving both.

Assay used: immunoSEQ multiplex PCR; TCRdb lists only in-frame clones, some missing. The sample lists around 65,000 clones, under 90% occurring once. Stated time point: week 11, during vaccination. Each dose of the vaccine consisted of 300 ug of mutant IDH1 20-mer peptide, with topical imiquimod. This clone occurred a few times. Its antigen remains unknown. The CDR3 spans 14 residues. Germline V lookup: CDR1 SGHRS, CDR2 YFSETQ. The V end lost 0 bases, the J end lost 1 base, and 7 bases lay between the germline ends. This specimen was PBMCs, taken from a glioma patient whose treatment included an IDH1 peptide vaccine. This chain joins TRBV5-1 and TRBJ1-1; the D is unclear. The TCR sequence derives from a man in his fifties with glioma. CDR3 nucleotides: TGCGCCAGCAGCTTGGGAAACAAGAACACTGAAGCTTTCTTT. This translates into CASSLGNKNTEAFF.